Included here is one T cell receptor beta chain sequence, with context. This clonotype was seen only a few times. The antigen it recognizes is unknown. No much larger clonotype is one base removed from it; base qualities were not supplied. The source of the sample is a study of regulatory and conventional T cells in breast cancer (dated by TCRdb to between 2014 and 2016). The library was produced with PCR. Instrument on record: Illumina MiSeq. Using fastp at Q25 and MiXCR, TCRdb reprocessed the public reads and kept productive beta chains. Identical CDR3 proteins give one entry, which carries the most common genes and DNA. Across this sample there are roughly 16,000 distinct CDR3 sequences, with about 32% seen only once. The ten largest clones represent less than 2% of the sample. The CDR3 contains 14 residues, cysteine and phenylalanine counted. The kept DNA is CDR3 alone, 42 bases in frame from the first base. CDR1 and CDR2 are drawn from the germline V gene (reference sequence): DFQATT, SNEGSKA. The trim is 5 bases for V and 5 bases for J, with a gap of 15 bases between the germline ends.

The chain couples TRBV20-1 to TRBJ2-2, and TRBD1 may be the D gene, going by 6 matching bases. This receptor was taken from a female donor in good health. Sequencing used conventional T cells from blood. The CDR3 protein is CSAQVYRETGELFF. Here is the DNA: TGCAGTGCTCAGGTCTACAGGGAAACCGGGGAGCTGTTTTTT.